The source of this T cell receptor (beta chain) is a study of CD8 T cells in ankylosing spondylitis. With 7 bases removed from V and 1 base from J, the gap between germline ends came to 13 bases. This CDR3 has 14 amino acids. Per the germline V gene, CDR1 is SQVTM and CDR2 is ANQGSEA. Notes on the study in general: Reported data indicate significant enrichment of disease-linked clones within matched ankylosing spondylitis synovial fluid. Several highly homologous variants made up a TCR beta motif, and this motif appeared characteristic of ankylosing spondylitis blood. Earlier work had already found some motif variants in reactive arthritis synovial fluid and blood.

This clonotype occurred a few times. What it binds is unknown. Libraries of TCR beta came from quantitative 5'-RACE with molecular barcodes. One entry per CDR3 protein, called by TCRdb with MiXCR from the 5' RACE reads. The repertoire holds under 550,000 distinct CDR3 sequences, with roughly 27% as singletons. Material: blood, either unsorted or a sorted T cell fraction (not recorded which). The source is a male donor with ankylosing spondylitis. The gene calls are TRBV29-1 and TRBJ1-4, with a possible D match to TRBD1 (5 bases). CDR3 protein: CSARGTGTNEKLFF. As DNA, the CDR3 is TGCAGCGCACGGGGGACGGGAACTAATGAAAAACTGTTTTTT.